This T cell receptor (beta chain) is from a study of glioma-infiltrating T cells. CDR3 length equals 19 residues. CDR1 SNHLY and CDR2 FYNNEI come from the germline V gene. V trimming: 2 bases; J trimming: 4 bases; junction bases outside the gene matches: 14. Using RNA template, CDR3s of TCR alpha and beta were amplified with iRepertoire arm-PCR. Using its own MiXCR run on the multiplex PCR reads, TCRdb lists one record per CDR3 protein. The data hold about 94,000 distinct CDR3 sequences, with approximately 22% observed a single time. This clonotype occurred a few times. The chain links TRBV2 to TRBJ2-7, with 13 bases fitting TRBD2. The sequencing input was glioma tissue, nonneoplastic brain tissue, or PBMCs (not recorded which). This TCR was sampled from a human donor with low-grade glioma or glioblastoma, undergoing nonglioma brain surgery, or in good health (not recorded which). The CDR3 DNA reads TGTGCCAGCAGTGAAAGACGACTAGCGGGAGGAGTATACTTTTACGAGCAGTACTTC. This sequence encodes CASSERRLAGGVYFYEQYF.